This TCR beta chain is drawn from a study of blood T cell repertoires in COVID-19. Study-wide background: COVID-19 samples collected from the United States, Italy and Spain covered acute and convalescent phases.

As handled by the study authors: The assay estimated nucleated cells by amplifying reference gene primers. Repertoires were generated with immunoSEQ multiplex PCR, while TCRdb's copy carries only in-frame clones and drops some. Clone size and the V and J calls come from that table; the DNA yielded D and trimming. The sample lists under 300,000 clones; 85% to 90% were seen once. Germline-derived CDR1 and CDR2 are KGHDR and SFDVKD. CDR3 length equals 13 residues. Deletions cut 6 bases from V and 1 base from J, with 8 bases between. This chain connects TRBV24-1 to TRBJ1-1; D is perhaps TRBD1 (5 bases). The receptor was derived from a woman in her 70s with active or convalescent COVID-19. The sequencing input was peripheral blood. In nucleotides, the CDR3 is TGTGCCACCAGTAACGGACAGAACACTGAAGCTTTCTTT. This gives the protein CATSNGQNTEAFF.